The present TCR beta chain was sequenced within a study of shared clonotypes between healthy human individuals. Overall study findings and caveats: In general, naive subsets displayed greater estimated richness than memory subsets did. Limitation of the genetic and exposure-history diversity represented came from the few donors. Only blood samples were collected, and tissue repertoires likely differ.

Study processing details: There were no quality scores in the junction-only immunoSEQ sequences, so filtering differed. Sequenced by immunoSEQ multiplex PCR; TCRdb stores in-frame clones only, minus some. V, J and clone size are those of that table, while D and trimming were read from the DNA. Among around 1,900,000 clones, just under 95% were seen once, and the ten largest hold under 2%. On this clone itself: What it binds is not known.

Terminally differentiated effector memory CD45RA+ cells were excluded by CCR7 positive selection of CD45RO-negative cells. With V trimmed by 0 bases and J by 0 bases, 4 bases remained unmatched. The CDR3 covers 17 residues. Germline V gene data show CDR1 as SGHDT and CDR2 as YYEEEE. The source is a man younger than 35 in good health. Some clones in this sample may be carry-over from other donors' samples. Material for sequencing was naive CD8+ T cells from PBMCs. The chain uses TRBV5-6 and TRBJ1-5; the match to TRBD1 covers 9 bases. CDR3 sequence: CASSLGGQGLSNQPQHF. For the CDR3, the DNA is TGTGCCAGCAGCTTGGGCGGACAGGGGCTTAGCAATCAGCCCCAGCATTTT.